What follows are 23 T cell receptor beta chains derived from one specimen sequenced in a study of blood T cell repertoires in COVID-19 (dated by TCRdb to 2020 to 2022). Library preparation employed the immunoSEQ multiplex PCR assay. TCRdb carries this immuneACCESS record with in-frame sequences only. Its versions omit some clonotypes, under half of them owing to an unresolved V gene in the studies checked, with the rest unexplained. Here the sample has about 140,000 clones; roughly four fifths occur a single time. The top ten clonotypes cover roughly 4.7% of the sample. The sequenced sample consisted of peripheral blood. The source of these receptors is a woman over 75 with active or convalescent COVID-19.

The V and J genes are TRBV19 and TRBJ1-6; D is undetermined. The ends were cut back, 2 bases at V and 13 bases at J, with 15 bases in the middle. Germline loops: CDR1 LNHDA, CDR2 SQIVND (reference sequence). This CDR3 is 14 amino acids long. The CDR3, as DNA: TGTGCCAGTAGTATATCCACCACATCAAGTCCCCTCCACTTT. It is translated as CASSISTTSSPLHF. The full variable domain, rest sourced from reference TRBV19 and TRBJ1-6, is DGGITQSPKYLFRKEGQNVTLSCEQNLNHDAMYWYRQDPGQGLRLIYYSQIVNDFQKGDIAEGYSVSREKKESFPLTVTSAQKNPTAFYLCASSISTTSSPLHFGNGTRLTVT.

The chain recombines TRBV19 with TRBJ1-2; 7 bases agree with TRBD1. The J segment lost 0 bases and the V segment lost 10 bases, leaving 11 bases of the junction unmatched. CDR1 and CDR2 (germline): LNHDA, SQIVND (reference sequence). The CDR3 extends over 15 amino acids. CDR3 DNA sequence: TGTGCCACCTTACGAACCGGGACAGCTAACTATGGCTACACCTTC. It translates to CATLRTGTANYGYTF.

The chain couples TRBV18 to TRBJ1-1; the D is unclear. The CDR3 sequence is 13 residues long. CDR1 and CDR2 from the germline V gene are KGHSH and LQKENI. V lost 5 bases and J 1 base, leaving 8 bases between the germline ends. CDR3 nucleotides: TGTGCCAGCTCAGAGGGCCAGAACACTGAAGCTTTCTTT. Translating it yields CASSEGQNTEAFF. The complete variable domain, with remaining parts taken from reference TRBV18 and TRBJ1-1, reads NAGVMQNPRHLVRRRGQEARLRCSPMKGHSHVYWYRQLPEEGLKFMVYLQKENIIDESGMPKERFSAEFPKEGPSILRIQQVVRGDSAAYFCASSEGQNTEAFFGQGTRLTVV.

This sequence joins TRBV5-1 and TRBJ2-1, with 13 bases matching TRBD2. The CDR3 length is 19 residues. V was pared by 3 bases and J by 3 bases, with 12 bases of the junction left unmatched. Germline loops: CDR1 SGHRS, CDR2 YFSETQ. CDR3 amino acids: CASSSRAGLAGASYNEQFF. The CDR3 bases are TGCGCCAGCAGCTCCCGCGCCGGACTAGCGGGGGCAAGCTACAATGAGCAGTTCTTC.

This rearrangement joins TRBV6-1 to TRBJ2-1; no firm D call. Per germline, CDR1 MNHNS and CDR2 SASEGT. CDR3 length: 13 amino acids. V shed 2 bases and J shed 8 bases, with 10 bases lying between them. This CDR3 reads CASSELSAYEQFF. CDR3 nucleotides: TGTGCCAGCAGTGAACTCTCAGCGTATGAGCAGTTCTTC.

The V gene is TRBV7-3, the J gene TRBJ2-1; 11 bases line up with TRBD1. V gave up 4 bases and J gave up 9 bases; unmatched junction bases: 8. Germline CDR1 and CDR2: SGHTA and FQGTGA. This CDR3 region has 15 residues. The CDR3 sequence is CASSSIGTGGSEQFF. As DNA, the CDR3 is TGTGCCAGCAGCTCAATTGGGACAGGGGGTAGTGAGCAGTTCTTC.

The chain joins TRBV27 to TRBJ2-1, with a tentative D call TRBD1 (7 bases). This CDR3 is built from 17 residues. Germline CDR1 MNHEY, CDR2 SMNVEV (reference sequence). The V gene lost 7 bases and the J gene lost 0 bases, with 19 bases spanning the gap. The CDR3 loop reads CASTLQGRTVSYNEQFF. The CDR3 coding sequence is TGTGCCAGCACCCTACAGGGGAGGACGGTCTCCTACAATGAGCAGTTCTTC.

V usage is TRBV11-2 and J usage is TRBJ1-1; tentatively, D is TRBD1 (6 bases). Trimming cost V 5 bases and J 4 bases, with 17 bases left between them. The germline CDR1 and CDR2 sequences are SGHAT and FQNNGV. The length of the CDR3 is 15 residues. The CDR3 is CASSPIGGGGTEAFF. The CDR3 bases are TGTGCCAGCAGCCCAATTGGGGGGGGCGGCACTGAAGCTTTCTTT.

V is TRBV7-2 and J is TRBJ1-6, with TRBD1 identical over 9 bases. This CDR3 is built from 16 residues. J was trimmed by 7 bases and V by 6 bases; bases with no gene match: 10. Germline-derived CDR1 and CDR2 are SGHTA and FQGNSA. CDR3 DNA sequence: TGTGCCAGCAGGGCGGGACAGGGTGAGAAAAATTCACCCCTCCACTTT. Amino acids: CASRAGQGEKNSPLHF.

V usage is TRBV18 and J usage is TRBJ1-1; no clear D gene. The CDR3 totals 13 residues. The germline CDR1 and CDR2 sequences are KGHSH and LQKENI. V shed 10 bases and J shed 0 bases, with 12 bases lying between them. The CDR3 here is CATAEGMNTEAFF. The DNA for the CDR3 is TGTGCCACCGCAGAGGGAATGAACACTGAAGCTTTCTTT.

The DNA of the CDR3 is TGTGCCTGGAGTGTATGGGACAGTGGCACAGATACGCAGTATTTT. It translates to CAWSVWDSGTDTQYF. The genes are TRBV30 and TRBJ2-3; TRBD1 agrees at 7 bases. The germline V gene encodes CDR1 GTSNPN and CDR2 SVGIG (reference sequence). CDR3 length: 15 residues. Losses at the gene ends were 0 bases for V and 1 base for J; bases not matched to a gene: 4.

The chain employs TRBV6-2 or TRBV6-3 and TRBJ1-2; perhaps TRBD1 as D (6 bases). The CDR3 length is 12 residues. V was pared by 6 bases and J by 7 bases, with 12 bases between. Germline V gene lookup returns CDR1 MNHEY and CDR2 SVGEGT. CDR3 sequence reads: CASSLNRAGYTF. The CDR3 nucleotides are TGTGCCAGCAGCCTGAACAGGGCTGGCTACACCTTC.

The chain couples TRBV5-1 to TRBJ2-7; perhaps TRBD2 as D (6 bases). The germline CDR1 and CDR2 sequences are SGHRS and YFSETQ. V gave up 4 bases and J gave up 7 bases, with 12 bases separating them. The CDR3 totals 12 residues. The CDR3 DNA follows: TGCGCCAGCAGCATGGCGGGGAAAGAGCAGTACTTC. Protein sequence: CASSMAGKEQYF.

This sequence joins TRBV5-1 and TRBJ1-1; the match to TRBD1 covers 7 bases. V was pared by 7 bases and J by 1 base, with 10 bases of the junction left unmatched. The CDR3 runs to 15 residues. Germline V gene lookup returns CDR1 SGHRS and CDR2 YFSETQ. CDR3 sequence reads: CASQYPTGPNTEAFF. In nucleotides, the CDR3 is TGCGCCAGCCAATATCCGACAGGGCCGAACACTGAAGCTTTCTTT. Together with reference TRBV5-1 and TRBJ1-1, the CDR3 gives the full variable domain: KAGVTQTPRYLIKTRGQQVTLSCSPISGHRSVSWYQQTPGQGLQFLFEYFSETQRNKGNFPGRFSGRQFSNSRSEMNVSTLELGDSALYLCASQYPTGPNTEAFFGQGTRLTVV.

V gene TRBV3-1 (or the pseudogene TRBV3-2) combines with J gene TRBJ2-7; TRBD2 agrees at 12 bases. CDR1 and CDR2 (germline): LGHDT, YNNKEL (reference sequence). This CDR3 has 15 amino acids. V dropped 5 bases and J dropped 4; count of bases not matched to a gene: 6. For the CDR3, the DNA is TGTGCCAGCAGCTCTAGCGGGGGGGCGGTATACGAGCAGTACTTC. This codes for CASSSSGGAVYEQYF.

This chain uses TRBV4-2 with TRBJ2-7; weak D call: TRBD1 (6 bases). This CDR3 contains 15 residues. Germline CDR1 is LGHNA and CDR2 is YNFKEQ. Trimming took 5 bases from V and 0 from J, leaving 14 bases between them. Here the CDR3 reads CASSSLTGGSYEQYF. In DNA, the CDR3 is TGTGCCAGCAGCAGCCTGACAGGTGGCTCCTACGAGCAGTACTTC.

V usage is TRBV28 and J usage is TRBJ2-1, with 11 bases lining up with TRBD1. The CDR3 runs to 14 residues. Germline CDR1 reads MDHEN; CDR2 reads SYDVKM. CDR3 bases: TGTGCGTCGACGATCCGGGACAGGGGGAATGAGCAGTTCTTC. Translating it yields CASTIRDRGNEQFF.

The V gene is TRBV28, the J gene TRBJ2-1; D is perhaps TRBD1 (5 bases). The CDR3 is 14 amino acids. Germline lookup yields CDR1 MDHEN and CDR2 SYDVKM. V was pared by 3 bases and J by 3 bases, with 9 bases between. As DNA, the CDR3 is TGTGCCAGCAGTTTTAGGGGTCTCTACAATGAGCAGTTCTTC. Amino acid sequence: CASSFRGLYNEQFF.

This clone came up once. This chain connects TRBV30 to TRBJ1-1; 9 bases are a match to TRBD1. Germline loops: CDR1 GTSNPN, CDR2 SVGIG (reference sequence). The V and J ends lost 1 base and 2 bases, in that order; junction bases with no gene match: 5. The CDR3 is 15 amino acids. The DNA for the CDR3 is TGTGCCTGGAGTGGGACAGGGGCGAAAAACACTGAAGCTTTCTTT. This encodes CAWSGTGAKNTEAFF.

This clone came up once. The chain links TRBV27 to TRBJ2-2; no definite D call. With 5 bases removed from V and 7 bases from J, the gap between germline ends came to 11 bases. CDR1 MNHEY and CDR2 SMNVEV come from the germline V gene (reference sequence). The CDR3 is made up of 13 amino acids. CDR3 loop: CASSPWSGGELFF. The CDR3 DNA follows: TGTGCCAGCAGTCCCTGGTCAGGCGGGGAGCTGTTTTTT.

The chain couples TRBV6-1 to TRBJ1-5; D gene uncertain. The V gene lost 1 base and the J gene lost 6 bases, with 4 bases spanning the gap. CDR1 and CDR2 from the germline V gene are MNHNS and SASEGT. CDR3 size: 12 residues. The CDR3 region has the DNA TGTGCCAGCAGTGAAGTCCGTCAGCCCCAGCATTTT. It specifies CASSEVRQPQHF.

This clone has a handful of counts. V gene TRBV18 combines with J gene TRBJ2-7, with 7 bases identical to TRBD1. V shed 6 bases and J 0 bases; nucleotides not matched to a gene: 5. CDR1 is KGHSH, CDR2 LQKENI, per germline. The CDR3 covers 14 residues. The CDR3 loop reads CASSPTGSSYEQYF. CDR3 coding DNA: TGTGCCAGCTCCCCGACAGGGAGCTCCTACGAGCAGTACTTC.

The CDR3 DNA follows: TGTGCCTGGAGCGAACAGAGGACATTCCACGAGCAGTACTTC. Amino acid sequence: CAWSEQRTFHEQYF. The chain employs TRBV30 and TRBJ2-7, with a weak D call TRBD1 (5 bases). V dropped 3 bases and J dropped 5 bases, with 17 bases sitting between them. The CDR3 consists of 14 residues. Germline CDR1 and CDR2: GTSNPN and SVGIG (reference sequence).